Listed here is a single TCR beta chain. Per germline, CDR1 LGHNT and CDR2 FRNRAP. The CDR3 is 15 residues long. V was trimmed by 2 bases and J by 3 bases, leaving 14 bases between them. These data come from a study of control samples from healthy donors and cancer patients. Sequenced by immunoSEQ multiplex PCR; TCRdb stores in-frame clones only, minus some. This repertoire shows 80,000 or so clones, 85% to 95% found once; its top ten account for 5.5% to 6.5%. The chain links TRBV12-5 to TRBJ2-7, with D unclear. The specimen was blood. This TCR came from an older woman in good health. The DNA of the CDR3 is TGTGCTAGTGGTTTGTTGTCACCTTTTGACTACGAGCAGTACTTC. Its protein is CASGLLSPFDYEQYF.